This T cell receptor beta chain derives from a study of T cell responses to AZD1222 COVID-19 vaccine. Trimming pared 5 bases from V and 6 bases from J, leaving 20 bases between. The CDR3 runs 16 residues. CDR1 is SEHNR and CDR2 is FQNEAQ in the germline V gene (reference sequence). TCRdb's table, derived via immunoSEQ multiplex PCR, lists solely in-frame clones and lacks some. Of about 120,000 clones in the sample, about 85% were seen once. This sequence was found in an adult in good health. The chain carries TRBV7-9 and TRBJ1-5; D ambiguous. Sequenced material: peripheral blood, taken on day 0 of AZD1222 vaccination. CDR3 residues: CASSLGDGARGQPQHF. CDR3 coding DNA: TGTGCCAGCAGCCTTGGGGATGGAGCCCGAGGTCAGCCCCAGCATTTT.